These 19 T cell receptor beta chains came from one sample sequenced in a study of T cells in Graves' hyperthyroidism and ophthalmopathy. It was RNA transcripts that yielded the amplified TCR beta CDR3 regions. During a first-round RT-PCR of the TCR CDR3, the HTBI primer set was used. TCRdb processed the multiplex PCR reads anew with MiXCR; each CDR3 protein has one entry. The profile shows about 500,000 distinct CDR3 sequences, about 15% of them singletons. Sequencing was carried out using blood. Receptor source: a young woman with Graves' hyperthyroidism.

This clonotype occurred once. CDR3 DNA: TGTGCCTGGACCGAATTTACGAGGGATGAGCAGTTCTTC. Translation gives CAWTEFTRDEQFF. The genes are TRBV30 and TRBJ2-1, with a tentative D call TRBD2 (5 bases). CDR1 is GTSNPN and CDR2 is SVGIG in the germline V gene (reference sequence). The CDR3 runs 13 residues. The V end was cut by 4 bases, the J end by 8 bases, with 15 bases between.

This chain connects TRBV9 to TRBJ1-1, with D maybe TRBD1 (5 bases). Germline V gene data show CDR1 as SGDLS and CDR2 as YYNGEE. The CDR3 contains 15 residues. V lost 3 bases and J 1 base, leaving 13 bases between the germline ends. The CDR3 coding sequence is TGTGCCAGCAGCGGAACCGGGACCTCGAACACTGAAGCTTTCTTT. This codes for CASSGTGTSNTEAFF.

This clonotype was counted ten times or more. The rearrangement uses TRBV6-1 and TRBJ2-7; 9 bases match TRBD2. V shed 5 bases and J 1 base; nucleotides not matched to a gene: 27. CDR3 length: 22 residues. The V gene's germline CDR1 is MNHNS and CDR2 SASEGT. The CDR3 bases are TGTGCCAGCAGTTTAACCCTCACTTCTGTCCTAGCGGGACCGGGTACTTCCTACGAGCAGTACGTC. It codes for CASSLTLTSVLAGPGTSYEQYV.

This clonotype was found many times. The rearrangement joins TRBV24-1 to TRBJ2-5; 8 bases are a match to TRBD1. J gave up 2 bases and V 2 bases, and 6 bases lay outside the gene matches. Germline V CDR1 and CDR2: KGHDR, SFDVKD. The CDR3 has 16 residues. The DNA for the CDR3 is TGTGCCACCAGTGATTCCGGGACAGGTCCTCAAGAGACCCAGTACTTC. Its protein is CATSDSGTGPQETQYF.

On this clonotype: This may come from a read error, since a much larger clone is one base off. The J gene is TRBJ2-5, the V gene TRBV6-2 or TRBV6-3; D is tentatively TRBD1 or TRBD2 (6 bases each). The CDR3 runs to 17 residues. From germline, CDR1 is MNHEY and CDR2 SVGEGT. V dropped 4 bases and J dropped 2 bases, with 20 bases sitting between them. The CDR3 loop is CASSCSWLVGGQETQYF. The DNA of the CDR3 is TGTGCCAGCAGTTGCTCGTGGCTAGTAGGGGGGCAAGAGACCCAGTACTTC.

This clonotype was found many times. V gene TRBV19 combines with J gene TRBJ1-5; D perhaps matches TRBD1 (5 bases). This CDR3 comprises 14 residues. Between the trimmed V and J ends, which lost 6 bases and 6 bases, there was a span of 15 bases. Germline-derived CDR1 and CDR2 are LNHDA and SQIVND (reference sequence). The CDR3 protein is CASSREGISQPQHF. The CDR3 bases are TGTGCCAGTAGCAGGGAGGGTATCAGTCAGCCCCAGCATTTT.

The chain combines TRBV6-1 with TRBJ2-6; D is unresolved. This CDR3 region has 19 residues. The ends were cut back, 8 bases at V and 0 bases at J, with 23 bases in the middle. Germline loops: CDR1 MNHNS, CDR2 SASEGT. The CDR3 loop is CASARLVGRTSSGANVLTF. CDR3 bases: TGTGCCAGCGCTCGGTTGGTGGGCAGGACCAGCTCTGGGGCCAACGTCCTGACTTTC.

The chain links TRBV5-1 to TRBJ2-1, with 7 nucleotides matching TRBD2. Germline V gives CDR1 SGHRS, CDR2 YFSETQ. This CDR3 comprises 15 residues. V lost 0 bases, J lost 5 bases, and 5 bases stayed unmatched. CDR3 sequence (DNA): TGCGCCAGCAGCTTGGGGGCTAGCGGAAACAATGAGCAGTTCTTC. Residues: CASSLGASGNNEQFF. Based on the CDR3 plus reference TRBV5-1 and TRBJ2-1, the full variable domain is KAGVTQTPRYLIKTRGQQVTLSCSPISGHRSVSWYQQTPGQGLQFLFEYFSETQRNKGNFPGRFSGRQFSNSRSEMNVSTLELGDSALYLCASSLGASGNNEQFFGPGTRLTVL.

This clonotype appeared many times. The J gene is TRBJ2-5, the V gene TRBV3-1; 7 bases map to TRBD1. Germline values: CDR1 LGHDT, CDR2 YNNKEL (reference sequence). Losses at the gene ends were 3 bases for V and 13 bases for J; bases not matched to a gene: 8. The CDR3 contains 12 residues. This chain's CDR3 is CASSQIGQETYF. The CDR3 region has the DNA TGTGCCAGCAGCCAGATAGGACAGGAGACGTACTTC.

The V gene is TRBV29-1, the J gene TRBJ2-3, with TRBD2 matching over 8 bases. Trimming removed 0 bases from V and 4 bases from J; junction bases left unmatched: 6. CDR3 length: 15 residues. Germline-derived CDR1 and CDR2 are SQVTM and ANQGSEA. CDR3 residues: CSVEESGSGSDTQYF. The CDR3 DNA sequence: TGCAGCGTTGAAGAGAGCGGGAGTGGGTCAGATACGCAGTATTTT.

This clonotype was observed a few times. This rearrangement joins TRBV20-1 to TRBJ1-1; D gene unclear. Trimming removed 0 bases at V and 5 bases at J, with 16 bases between. CDR3 length: 15 amino acids. The V gene's germline CDR1 is DFQATT and CDR2 SNEGSKA (reference sequence). The CDR3 DNA follows: TGCAGTGCTAGAGATCGGACCGGGCGTAGGACTGAAGCTTTCTTT. The encoded protein is CSARDRTGRRTEAFF.

This clonotype was detected ten times or more. This sequence joins TRBV2 and TRBJ2-2, with no clear D. Per the germline V gene, CDR1 is SNHLY and CDR2 is FYNNEI. V lost 10 bases and J 4 bases, leaving 10 bases between the germline ends. The CDR3 runs 12 residues. The CDR3 protein is CATTFGTGELFF. CDR3 DNA: TGTGCCACTACCTTCGGCACCGGGGAGCTGTTTTTT. The whole variable domain, filled in from reference TRBV2 and TRBJ2-2, reads EPEVTQTPSHQVTQMGQEVILRCVPISNHLYFYWYRQILGQKVEFLVSFYNNEISEKSEIFDDQFSVERPDGSNFTLKIRSTKLEDSAMYFCATTFGTGELFFGEGSRLTVL.

This clonotype was found many times. The V call is TRBV5-1, the J call TRBJ2-1; TRBD1 matches 7 bases. Germline V gives CDR1 SGHRS, CDR2 YFSETQ. There are 20 residues in the CDR3. The ends lost 1 base at V and 4 bases at J; junction bases unmatched: 20. CDR3 protein: CASSLITQDAGTERYNEQFF. The CDR3 nucleotides are TGCGCCAGCAGCTTGATAACCCAGGACGCCGGGACAGAGAGGTACAATGAGCAGTTCTTC.

This chain connects TRBV7-6 to TRBJ2-2, with 8 positions matching TRBD2. The V and J ends lost 2 bases and 2 bases, in that order; junction bases with no gene match: 10. Germline CDR1 reads SGHVS; CDR2 reads FNYEAQ. The CDR3 consists of 18 residues. The CDR3 loop is CASSLTTSGSVNTGELFF. The DNA for the CDR3 is TGTGCCAGCAGCTTAACCACCAGCGGGAGCGTAAACACCGGGGAGCTGTTTTTT.

This clonotype was seen many times. The chain employs TRBV12-3 or TRBV12-4 and TRBJ1-5; weak D call: TRBD1 (5 bases). CDR3 length: 14 residues. Trimming stripped 7 bases from V and 3 bases from J, with 13 bases between. CDR3 residues: CASMRGAYNQPQHF. The CDR3 DNA sequence: TGTGCCAGCATGCGAGGGGCCTACAATCAGCCCCAGCATTTT.

This clonotype was picked up many times. V gene TRBV28 combines with J gene TRBJ2-3, with 9 positions matching TRBD1. The trim removed 2 bases at V and 5 bases at J, leaving 2 bases unmatched. This CDR3 is 14 amino acids long. Germline V CDR1 and CDR2: MDHEN, SYDVKM. Here the CDR3 reads CASSLRQGEDTQYF. Here the CDR3 DNA reads TGTGCCAGCAGTTTAAGACAGGGGGAAGATACGCAGTATTTT.

This chain joins TRBV7-9 and TRBJ1-1, with D unclear. The length of the CDR3 is 15 residues. V was clipped by 0 bases and J by 3 bases, with 11 bases between them. The V gene's germline CDR1 is SEHNR and CDR2 FQNEAQ (reference sequence). The CDR3 coding sequence is TGTGCCAGCAGCTTAGCGGGCTCGCCAGACACTGAAGCTTTCTTT. It specifies CASSLAGSPDTEAFF. Drawing the rest from reference TRBV7-9 and TRBJ1-1, the complete variable domain is DTGVSQNPRHKITKRGQNVTFRCDPISEHNRLYWYRQTLGQGPEFLTYFQNEAQLEKSRLLSDRFSAERPKGSFSTLEIQRTEQGDSAMYLCASSLAGSPDTEAFFGQGTRLTVV.

The chain is built from TRBV25-1 and TRBJ1-2; D ambiguous. CDR1 and CDR2 from the germline V gene are MGHDK and SYGVNS. The CDR3 spans 12 residues. V was cut by 6 bases and J by 8 bases, with 13 bases left in between. CDR3 sequence reads: CASSNGLVGYTF. Written as DNA, the CDR3 is TGTGCCAGCAGCAATGGACTAGTAGGCTACACCTTC.

Many counts were recorded for this clonotype. The DNA of the CDR3 is TGTGCCAGCAGACCCCAAGGGGGGCGCGATGAGCAGTTCTTC. Encoded protein: CASRPQGGRDEQFF. V is TRBV12-3 or TRBV12-4 and J is TRBJ2-1; D tentatively reads TRBD1 or TRBD2 (6 bases each). Trimming took off 6 bases at V and 8 bases at J, with 17 bases between the two ends. The CDR3 consists of 14 residues.